This passage covers 22 T cell receptor beta chains from one sample sequenced in a study of cytomegalovirus exposure and HLA in healthy donors. This PCR relied on a set of 60 Vbeta primers and 13 Jbeta primers. Assay used: immunoSEQ multiplex PCR; TCRdb lists only in-frame clones, some missing. Of more than 250,000 clones in the sample, over 85% were seen once. Sequencing used PBMCs. Receptors were obtained from a young woman in good health and CMV-seronegative.

This chain connects TRBV2 to TRBJ1-2; 7 bases map to TRBD1. Trimming at V came to 6 bases and at J to 4 bases, leaving 8 bases not matched to a gene. The CDR3 runs 14 residues. In germline, CDR1 is SNHLY, CDR2 FYNNEI. CDR3 loop: CASRRPGQLYGYTF. CDR3 nucleotides: TGTGCCAGCAGGAGACCGGGACAGCTCTATGGCTACACCTTC.

The chain has TRBV7-2 and TRBJ1-5; D ambiguous. Trimming took 1 base from V and 3 from J, leaving 13 bases between them. This CDR3 contains 16 residues. Germline lookup yields CDR1 SGHTA and CDR2 FQGNSA. CDR3 protein: CASSLVAGLDNQPQHF. In DNA, the CDR3 is TGTGCCAGCAGCTTAGTGGCGGGGTTGGACAATCAGCCCCAGCATTTT. Full variable domain (remainder filled in from reference TRBV7-2 and TRBJ1-5): GAGVSQSPSNKVTEKGKDVELRCDPISGHTALYWYRQSLGQGLEFLIYFQGNSAPDKSGLPSDRFSAERTGGSVSTLTIQRTQQEDSAVYLCASSLVAGLDNQPQHFGDGTRLSIL.

Remarks on this clone: The sample contains more than one DNA sequence encoding this CDR3. The J gene is TRBJ2-7, the V gene TRBV6-6; the D is unclear. Germline CDR1 is MNHNY and CDR2 is SVGAGI (reference sequence). The CDR3 consists of 11 residues. Trimming shortened V by 5 bases and J by 1 base, and 3 bases separated the two germline ends. The CDR3 sequence: CASSPSYEQYF. CDR3 bases: TGTGCCAGCAGTCCTTCCTACGAGCAGTACTTC.

The gene calls are TRBV9 and TRBJ1-1, with TRBD1 matching over 9 bases. The length of the CDR3 is 17 residues. Germline V gene sequence: CDR1 SGDLS, CDR2 YYNGEE. Trimming at V came to 4 bases and at J to 4 bases, leaving 14 bases not matched to a gene. The CDR3 region is CASSTSQTGGTVTEAFF. The CDR3 DNA is TGTGCCAGCAGCACGAGTCAGACAGGGGGAACGGTCACTGAAGCTTTCTTT.

The chain combines TRBV5-1 with TRBJ2-3; D perhaps matches TRBD2 (6 bases). Per the germline V gene, CDR1 is SGHRS and CDR2 is YFSETQ. The CDR3 extends over 16 amino acids. Trimming removed 2 bases at V and 3 bases at J, with 16 bases between. The CDR3 spells CASSLRTRAGTDTQYF. The CDR3, as DNA: TGCGCCAGCAGCTTACGGACCCGGGCGGGAACAGATACGCAGTATTTT. Full variable domain (missing parts from reference TRBV5-1 and TRBJ2-3): KAGVTQTPRYLIKTRGQQVTLSCSPISGHRSVSWYQQTPGQGLQFLFEYFSETQRNKGNFPGRFSGRQFSNSRSEMNVSTLELGDSALYLCASSLRTRAGTDTQYFGPGTRLTVL.

The rearrangement links TRBV29-1 to TRBJ1-2; the match to TRBD1 covers 7 bases. V trimming: 3 bases; J trimming: 10 bases; junction bases outside the gene matches: 8. Germline lookup yields CDR1 SQVTM and CDR2 ANQGSEA. CDR3 length: 12 amino acids. CDR3 amino acids: CSVDSQGWAYTF. The CDR3 coding sequence is TGCAGCGTTGATTCACAGGGGTGGGCCTACACCTTC.

The chain has TRBV28 and TRBJ2-2, with 7 bases identical to TRBD2. Germline loops: CDR1 MDHEN, CDR2 SYDVKM. J lost 2 bases, V lost 3 bases, and 3 bases had no gene match. This CDR3 contains 15 residues. CDR3 sequence reads: CASSFWGGNTGELFF. The DNA of the CDR3 is TGTGCCAGCAGTTTTTGGGGGGGTAACACCGGGGAGCTGTTTTTT.

The rearrangement uses TRBV29-1 and TRBJ2-2, with D possibly TRBD2 on 5 matching bases. The germline V gene has CDR1 SQVTM and CDR2 ANQGSEA. The V and J ends lost 7 bases and 2 bases respectively, with 11 bases between them. The CDR3 covers 13 residues. CDR3 protein: CSARTLNTGELFF. The CDR3 coding sequence is TGCAGCGCTCGGACTTTAAACACCGGGGAGCTGTTTTTT.

J is TRBJ1-2 and V is TRBV19; 11 bases align to TRBD1. Per germline, CDR1 LNHDA and CDR2 SQIVND (reference sequence). The CDR3 has 16 amino acids. The J segment lost 7 bases and the V segment lost 5 bases, leaving 12 bases of the junction unmatched. This CDR3 is CASSAGTGGPRGGYTF. CDR3 DNA sequence: TGTGCCAGTAGTGCAGGGACAGGGGGACCGCGCGGTGGCTACACCTTC.

In its sample, this clone was seen once. This chain joins TRBV5-1 and TRBJ1-1, with 7 bases matching TRBD1. From germline, CDR1 is SGHRS and CDR2 YFSETQ. Losses at the gene ends were 0 bases for V and 6 bases for J; bases not matched to a gene: 8. The CDR3 extends over 15 amino acids. The CDR3 loop is CASSLALQGLSEAFF. The CDR3, as DNA: TGCGCCAGCAGCTTGGCCCTACAGGGGTTATCTGAAGCTTTCTTT.

The rearrangement joins TRBV7-6 to TRBJ2-7; 7 nucleotides align to TRBD1. Germline V gene data show CDR1 as SGHVS and CDR2 as FNYEAQ. V lost 5 bases, J lost 3 bases, and 13 bases stayed unmatched. CDR3 length equals 16 residues. CDR3: CASSHASGTDYYEQYF. The DNA for the CDR3 is TGTGCCAGCAGCCATGCATCCGGGACAGACTACTACGAGCAGTACTTC. The full variable domain, with the rest looked up from reference TRBV7-6 and TRBJ2-7, is GAGVSQSPRYKVTKRGQDVALRCDPISGHVSLYWYRQALGQGPEFLTYFNYEAQQDKSGLPNDRFSAERPEGSISTLTIQRTEQRDSAMYRCASSHASGTDYYEQYFGPGTRLTVT.

This chain joins TRBV5-1 and TRBJ1-6, with TRBD1 matching over 9 bases. CDR1 is SGHRS and CDR2 is YFSETQ in the germline V gene. CDR3 length: 15 amino acids. The V gene end was trimmed by 3 bases and the J gene end by 5 bases; junction bases not matched to a gene: 3. The CDR3 sequence is CASSSQGADNSPLHF. In nucleotides, the CDR3 is TGCGCCAGCAGCTCACAGGGGGCGGATAATTCACCCCTCCACTTT.

The chain is built from TRBV5-1 and TRBJ2-3; D is uncertain. The CDR3 has 12 amino acids. V lost 2 bases, J lost 2 bases, and 3 bases lay in between. Germline V CDR1 and CDR2: SGHRS, YFSETQ. CDR3 DNA: TGCGCCAGCAGCTTCAACACAGATACGCAGTATTTT. It translates to CASSFNTDTQYF.

V gene TRBV6-5 combines with J gene TRBJ2-5; D possibly corresponds to TRBD1 (7 bases). CDR3 size: 11 residues. V was clipped by 4 bases and J by 13 bases, with 13 bases between them. The germline gives CDR1 MNHEY, CDR2 SVGAGI. The CDR3 protein is CASSSGDRVYF. CDR3 DNA: TGTGCCAGCAGTTCGGGAGACAGGGTGTACTTC.

The chain joins TRBV25-1 to TRBJ1-2; no clear D gene. This CDR3 spans 15 amino acids. Germline V lookup: CDR1 MGHDK, CDR2 SYGVNS. Trimming cost V 4 bases and J 0 bases, with 12 bases left between them. CDR3 DNA: TGTGCCAGCAGTGGCAGATCGCCGTCTAACTATGGCTACACCTTC. Its translation: CASSGRSPSNYGYTF.

This rearrangement joins TRBV30 to TRBJ2-3; no clear D. CDR3 length: 10 amino acids. Germline lookup yields CDR1 GTSNPN and CDR2 SVGIG (reference sequence). Trimming took off 2 bases at V and 7 bases at J, with 4 bases between the two ends. As DNA, the CDR3 is TGTGCCTGGAGTACTAATACGCAGTATTTT. It is translated as CAWSTNTQYF.

The V call is TRBV2, the J call TRBJ2-5; 9 bases are shared with TRBD1. Germline-derived CDR1 and CDR2 are SNHLY and FYNNEI. This CDR3 has 12 residues. After removal of 9 bases from V and 5 bases from J, the junction contained 4 bases not matched to a gene. The CDR3 coding sequence is TGTGCCAGTAACAGGGGGCTGGAGACCCAGTACTTC. It specifies CASNRGLETQYF.

The rearrangement uses TRBV7-6 and TRBJ1-1; 7 bases are shared with TRBD1. V lost 5 bases and J lost 4; bases outside the gene matches: 7. This CDR3 region has 14 residues. The V gene's germline CDR1 is SGHVS and CDR2 FNYEAQ. DNA for the CDR3: TGTGCCAGCAGCCAACCGACAGGGCTCACTGAAGCTTTCTTT. Its translation: CASSQPTGLTEAFF.

The V and J genes are TRBV18 and TRBJ2-5; D gene unclear. V was clipped by 1 base and J by 5 bases, with 17 bases between them. CDR1 and CDR2 from the germline V gene are KGHSH and LQKENI. The CDR3 is 16 amino acids. The CDR3 nucleotides are TGTGCCAGCTCACCACTCTGGCAGGCAAGTTCGGAGACCCAGTACTTC. As protein: CASSPLWQASSETQYF.

The CDR3 nucleotides are TGTGCCAGCAGCGTAGTTGGGCGGGACGGCACTGAAGCTTTCTTT. It specifies CASSVVGRDGTEAFF. V is TRBV9 and J is TRBJ1-1; a weak D match, TRBD1 (5 bases). From germline, CDR1 is SGDLS and CDR2 YYNGEE. This CDR3 region has 15 residues. The germline V and J ends were trimmed by 0 bases and 4 bases, with 13 bases remaining between them.

This clone was observed a single time. An end of the junction differs from the germline gene, which may be a read error. The chain links TRBV7-9 to TRBJ1-2, with D hard to call. Germline CDR1 is SEHNR and CDR2 is FQNEAQ (reference sequence). The CDR3 has 13 amino acids. In DNA, the CDR3 is TGTTCCAGCACCGCGATGGGAGGTGGGGGCTACACCTTC. Its translation is CSSTAMGGGGYTF.

The table lists this clone with a count of one. The V and J genes are TRBV13 and TRBJ1-1, with 8 bases aligning to TRBD1. J was trimmed by 10 bases and V by 3 bases; bases with no gene match: 4. Germline CDR1 is PRHDT and CDR2 is FYEKMQ (reference sequence). CDR3 length: 12 amino acids. The DNA of the CDR3 is TGTGCCAGCAGCTTTCAGGGGGCTCCAGCTTTCTTT. Amino acids: CASSFQGAPAFF.